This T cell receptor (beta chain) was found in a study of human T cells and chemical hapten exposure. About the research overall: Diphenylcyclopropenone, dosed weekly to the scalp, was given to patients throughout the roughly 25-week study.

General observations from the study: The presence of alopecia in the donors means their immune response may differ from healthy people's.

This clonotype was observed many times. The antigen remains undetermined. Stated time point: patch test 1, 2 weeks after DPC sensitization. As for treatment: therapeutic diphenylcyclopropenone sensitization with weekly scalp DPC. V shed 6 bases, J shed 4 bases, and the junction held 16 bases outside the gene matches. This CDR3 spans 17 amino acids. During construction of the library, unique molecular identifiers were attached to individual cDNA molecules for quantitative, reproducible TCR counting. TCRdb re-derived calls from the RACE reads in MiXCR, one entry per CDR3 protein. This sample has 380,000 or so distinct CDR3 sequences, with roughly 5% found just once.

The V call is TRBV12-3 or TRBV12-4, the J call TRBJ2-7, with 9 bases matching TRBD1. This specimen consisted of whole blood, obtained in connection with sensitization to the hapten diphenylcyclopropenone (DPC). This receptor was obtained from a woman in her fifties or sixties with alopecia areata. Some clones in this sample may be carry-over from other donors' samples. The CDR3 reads CASSPGTGRNHGYEQYF. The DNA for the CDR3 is TGTGCCAGCAGCCCAGGGACAGGGCGCAACCACGGATACGAGCAGTACTTC.